These 9 T cell receptor beta chains share one sample of origin, sequenced in a study of radiation and T cells in renal cell carcinoma. Assay: immunoSEQ multiplex PCR; the TCRdb copy retains only in-frame clones and omits some. The table shows 10,000 to 15,000 clones, with around a third occurring only once. Treatment defined: 15 Gy SBRT to primary tumor, nephrectomy 4 weeks later. The sequenced sample was tumor tissue, obtained from a patient whose treatment included radiotherapy and nephrectomy. Receptors originate from a man between 60 and 75 years old with renal cell carcinoma.

This clone was seen a few times. The chain couples TRBV7-6 to TRBJ2-5, with a possible D match to TRBD2 (5 bases). CDR3 length: 14 residues. V was trimmed by 0 bases and J by 5 bases, leaving 10 bases between them. CDR1 and CDR2 from the germline V gene are SGHVS and FNYEAQ. This CDR3 reads CASSLAPRAETQYF. The DNA for the CDR3 is TGTGCCAGCAGCTTAGCGCCGAGGGCGGAGACCCAGTACTTC.

This clone was found a few times. The V call is TRBV11-3, the J call TRBJ2-2; a weak D match, TRBD2 (5 bases). The CDR3 length is 13 residues. Germline-derived CDR1 and CDR2 are SGHNT and YENEEA. The V and J ends lost 4 bases and 8 bases respectively, with 11 bases between them. The CDR3 spells CASSSGRAGELFF. The CDR3 nucleotides are TGTGCCAGCAGCTCCGGGCGGGCGGGGGAGCTGTTTTTT.

This chain connects TRBV7-7 to TRBJ2-1; no clear D gene. Looked up from germline, CDR1 is SSHAT and CDR2 is FNYEAQ (reference sequence). CDR3 length: 12 amino acids. V lost 3 bases and J 10 bases, leaving 10 bases between the germline ends. This CDR3 reads CASSLNNGEQFF. In nucleotides, the CDR3 is TGTGCCAGCAGCTTGAATAACGGCGAGCAGTTCTTC.

This CDR3 is CASSQPGLSPLHF. CDR3 bases: TGCGCCAGCAGCCAGCCGGGACTTTCACCCCTCCACTTT. This chain connects TRBV4-3 to TRBJ1-6; tentative D call: TRBD1 (5 bases). CDR3 length: 13 amino acids. Trimming left V 3 bases short and J 9 bases short, with 9 bases between. Germline lookup yields CDR1 LGHNA and CDR2 YSLEER.

Many counts were recorded for this clone. The chain joins TRBV6-6 to TRBJ1-2; TRBD1 is a possible D gene (6 bases). V was cut by 0 bases and J by 4 bases, with 15 bases left in between. The CDR3 has 16 amino acids. Germline CDR1 MNHNY, CDR2 SVGAGI (reference sequence). Written as DNA, the CDR3 is TGTGCCAGCAGTTACTCTCTAAGGACAGATAGCTATGGCTACACCTTC. It translates to CASSYSLRTDSYGYTF.

The J gene is TRBJ2-5, the V gene TRBV5-4; TRBD1 matches at 9 bases. The length of the CDR3 is 14 residues. V was pared by 4 bases and J by 3 bases, with 4 bases of the junction left unmatched. Germline lookup yields CDR1 SGHNT and CDR2 YYREEE (reference sequence). In nucleotides, the CDR3 is TGTGCCAGCAGCAGATGGACAGGGGAAGAGACCCAGTACTTC. Translated, it gives CASSRWTGEETQYF.

Only a few counts were recorded for this clone. CDR3 loop: CASSIYDGNSPLHF. CDR3 DNA sequence: TGTGCCAGTAGTATTTATGACGGTAATTCACCCCTCCACTTT. The chain joins TRBV19 to TRBJ1-6; D gene uncertain. V dropped 3 bases and J dropped 6 bases, with 9 bases sitting between them. Germline loops: CDR1 LNHDA, CDR2 SQIVND (reference sequence). There are 14 residues in the CDR3.

J is TRBJ2-7 and V is TRBV7-8; D remains ambiguous. The CDR3 runs to 13 residues. Trimming removed 1 base at V and 5 bases at J, with 9 bases between. Germline V gives CDR1 SGHVS, CDR2 FQNEAQ. CDR3: CASSLGDLNEQYV. CDR3 in DNA: TGTGCCAGCAGCTTAGGGGATTTGAACGAGCAGTACGTC.

This clone is classed as medium-sized (0.01 to 0.1%). The chain joins TRBV7-9 to TRBJ2-1; 8 bases are shared with TRBD2. Trimming removed 2 bases from V and 7 bases from J; junction bases left unmatched: 10. The CDR3 is 16 amino acids. From germline, CDR1 is SEHNR and CDR2 FQNEAQ (reference sequence). CDR3: CASSLLSGGLWNEQFF. CDR3 bases: TGTGCCAGCAGCTTACTGAGCGGGGGTCTATGGAATGAGCAGTTCTTC.